The 5 T cell receptor beta chains below were found in one sample sequenced in a study of CD8 T cells in Susac syndrome. Random hexamers primed reverse transcription of about 0.5 to 1 ug RNA. TCRdb passed the immunoSEQ multiplex PCR reads through MiXCR, listing each CDR3 protein once. This table holds some 300,000 distinct CDR3 sequences, about 88% found once. Sample: CD8+ T cells from PBMCs. The receptors stem from a human donor with multiple sclerosis.

This chain connects TRBV7-9 to TRBJ1-1; 8 bases map to TRBD1. V was clipped by 5 bases and J by 5 bases; unmatched bases: 16. The germline V gene has CDR1 SEHNR and CDR2 FQNEAQ (reference sequence). This CDR3 has 17 amino acids. CDR3 loop: CASSPLGGQGQLTEAFF. In DNA, the CDR3 is TGTGCCAGCAGCCCCTTGGGTGGACAGGGACAATTGACTGAAGCTTTCTTT.

The rearrangement links TRBV7-9 to TRBJ1-2; 9 bases map to TRBD1. Germline trimming cut 5 bases from V and 6 bases from J; bases unmatched to any gene: 4. Germline V gene data show CDR1 as SEHNR and CDR2 as FQNEAQ (reference sequence). CDR3 length equals 13 residues. The CDR3: CASSHRQGDGYTF. The CDR3, as DNA: TGTGCCAGCAGCCATAGACAGGGGGATGGCTACACCTTC.

V gene TRBV12-3 or TRBV12-4 combines with J gene TRBJ2-1; 11 bases line up with TRBD2. This CDR3 region has 14 residues. V dropped 6 bases and J dropped 6; count of bases not matched to a gene: 4. CDR3 bases: TGTGCCAGCAGCGGGACTAGCGGCCTCAATGAGCAGTTCTTC. Encoded protein: CASSGTSGLNEQFF.

This rearrangement joins TRBV2 to TRBJ1-5; 10 bases are shared with TRBD1. J gave up 7 bases and V 3 bases, and 6 bases lay outside the gene matches. Germline lookup yields CDR1 SNHLY and CDR2 FYNNEI. The CDR3 totals 15 residues. CDR3 sequence reads: CASSDADRGRQPQHF. CDR3 sequence (DNA): TGTGCCAGCAGTGACGCGGACAGGGGGAGACAGCCCCAGCATTTT.

The chain employs TRBV5-8 and TRBJ2-2; TRBD2 matches 9 bases. V shed 3 bases, J shed 6 bases, and the junction held 12 bases outside the gene matches. Germline loops: CDR1 SGHTS, CDR2 YDEGEE. The CDR3 covers 17 residues. CDR3 sequence: CASSYIRAGGPPGELFF. Here the CDR3 DNA reads TGTGCCAGCAGCTACATCAGGGCGGGAGGGCCGCCCGGGGAGCTGTTTTTT.